The entry below gives a single T cell receptor (beta chain) sequence along with its context. The antigen is unknown. The sort gate was single viable CD3+CD4+CD8-CD45RO+ cells for memory CD4+ T cells. Positive selection with CD4 microbeads enriched total CD4+ T cells. This entry belongs to a study of memory CD4+ T cells and cytomegalovirus serostatus. Across the whole study: This sample comes from healthy Belgian adults, 9 CMV seropositive, approximately 25 seronegative.

General observations from the study: CD4+ memory repertoires contained about two fifths of the 164 reported CMV TCRbeta sequences. Suggested: most of the CMV-linked TCR signature lies in CD4+ memory cells.

Assay used: immunoSEQ multiplex PCR; TCRdb lists only in-frame clones, some missing. The table includes tens of thousands of clones, 70% to 75% detected once. Germline-derived CDR1 and CDR2 are SGHNT and YENEEA. Losses at the gene ends were 5 bases for V and 0 bases for J; bases not matched to a gene: 3. The CDR3 runs to 14 residues. This rearrangement joins TRBV11-3 to TRBJ2-7, with 8 bases identical to TRBD2. The sequenced sample was memory CD4+ T cells from blood. The sequence was obtained from an adult in good health and CMV-seropositive. As DNA, the CDR3 is TGTGCCAGCAGCCGGGGGGGCTCCTCCTACGAGCAGTACTTC. This translates into CASSRGGSSYEQYF.